The clone carrying this TCR beta chain appeared once. These data originate in a study of blood T cell repertoires in COVID-19. Background on the study: Sites in the United States, Italy and Spain provided acute and convalescent COVID-19 samples. PBMCs, B-cell-depleted T cells, or T cells were the source of the cDNA or gDNA that made up the material.

Recruited during active infection, patients (from Seattle) were subsequently followed longitudinally. CDR3 length equals 14 residues. V dropped 7 bases and J dropped 4; count of bases not matched to a gene: 9. Germline V gene data show CDR1 as MRHNA and CDR2 as SNTAGT. As processed by the authors: Amplification of reference gene primers was used by the study to estimate nucleated cell counts. Data came from immunoSEQ multiplex PCR; TCRdb stores just in-frame clones and leaves some out. The DNA was the basis for D and trimming; V, J and clone size are from that table. This sample has some 69,000 clones, with 80% to 95% found just once.

This receptor was taken from a man in his fifties with COVID-19, enrolled during active disease. Sequencing was carried out using peripheral blood. The rearrangement joins TRBV6-4 to TRBJ2-5; 7 positions match TRBD1. The CDR3 sequence is CASTGDSVGETQYF. CDR3 sequence (DNA): TGTGCCAGCACAGGGGACAGCGTAGGAGAGACCCAGTACTTC.